This T cell receptor (beta chain) stems from a study of blood T cell repertoires in COVID-19. Across the whole study: There were acute and convalescent COVID-19 samples, and they came from the United States, Italy and Spain. T cells, B-cell-depleted T cells, or PBMCs provided the cDNA or gDNA that served as material.

A few counts support this clone. The ends were cut back, 6 bases at V and 3 bases at J, with 17 bases in the middle. This CDR3 has 15 residues. CDR1 is MNHEY, CDR2 SVGAGI, per germline. Authors' analysis steps: Amplifying reference gene primers gave estimates of nucleated cell counts. The assay was immunoSEQ multiplex PCR, and TCRdb's table has in-frame clones only and misses some. Clone size and the V and J calls come from that table; the DNA yielded D and trimming. This sample carries 50,000 to 70,000 clones, around 76% of them seen once, and the ten largest clones take 22%. J is TRBJ1-1 and V is TRBV6-5, with D hard to call. The sequence derives from a middle-aged man with active or convalescent COVID-19. The sequenced sample was peripheral blood. Written as DNA, the CDR3 is TGTGCCAGCAGCCCCGGGATTTCAAGGCACACTGAAGCTTTCTTT. It specifies CASSPGISRHTEAFF.